This entry features one T cell receptor (beta chain) sequence. This sample was taken from a study of blood T cell repertoires in COVID-19. Study-level background: Whether acute or convalescent, the COVID-19 samples came from the United States, Italy and Spain. Sources were T cells, B-cell-depleted T cells, or PBMCs; the material itself was cDNA or gDNA.

Per germline, CDR1 MDHEN and CDR2 SYDVKM. Trimming removed 4 bases from V and 1 base from J, with 12 bases in between. This CDR3 spans 15 amino acids. In the authors' methods: Reference gene primer amplification gave estimated nucleated cell counts. Sequencing was performed with immunoSEQ multiplex PCR; in TCRdb, only in-frame clones are kept and a portion is missing. Clone size and the V and J calls come from that table; the DNA yielded D and trimming. Among around 270,000 clones, around 87% were seen once, and the ten largest hold 2% to 3%. The chain recombines TRBV28 with TRBJ2-3; D call uncertain. Sequencing used peripheral blood. The TCR sequence derives from a woman between 45 and 65 years old with acute or convalescent COVID-19. CDR3 residues: CASSSPWLGTDTQYF. The DNA for the CDR3 is TGTGCCAGCAGTTCGCCATGGTTAGGCACAGATACGCAGTATTTT.